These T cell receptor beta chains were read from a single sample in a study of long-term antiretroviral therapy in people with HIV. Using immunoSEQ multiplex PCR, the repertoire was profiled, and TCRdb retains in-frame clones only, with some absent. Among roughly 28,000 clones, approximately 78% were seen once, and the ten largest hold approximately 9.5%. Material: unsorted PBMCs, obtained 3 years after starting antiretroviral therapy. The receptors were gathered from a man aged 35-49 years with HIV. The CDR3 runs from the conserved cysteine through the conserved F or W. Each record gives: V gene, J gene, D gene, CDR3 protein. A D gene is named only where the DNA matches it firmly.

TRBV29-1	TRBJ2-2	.	CSVEFAVNTGELFF
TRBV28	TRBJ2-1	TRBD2	CASSSLRGGLAANEQFF
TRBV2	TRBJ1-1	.	CASFRESRSEAFF
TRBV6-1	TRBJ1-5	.	CASSERGQGSNQPQHF
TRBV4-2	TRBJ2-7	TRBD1	CASSQGTGDYEQYF
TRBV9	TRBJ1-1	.	CASSVRGNAEAFF
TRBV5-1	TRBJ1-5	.	CASSLEGRPNQPQHF
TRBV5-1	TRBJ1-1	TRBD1	CASSSYRGGTEAFF
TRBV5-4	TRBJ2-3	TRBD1	CASSPGQGTDTQYF
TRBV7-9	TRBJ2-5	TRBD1	CASSLPGQGETQYF
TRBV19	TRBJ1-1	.	CASTSMVGGLGTEAFF
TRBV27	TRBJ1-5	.	CASSLTGNQPQHF
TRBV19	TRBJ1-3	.	CASSGFSGNTIYF
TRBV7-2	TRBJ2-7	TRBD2	CASSLAASGGDYEQYF
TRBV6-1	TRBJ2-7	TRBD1	CASQGDLYEQYF
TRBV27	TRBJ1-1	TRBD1	CASGDRLGTEAFF
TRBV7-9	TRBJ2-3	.	CASSLGLGGDTDTQYF
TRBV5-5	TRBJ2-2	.	CASSGSPHNTGELFF
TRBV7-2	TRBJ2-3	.	CASSQTSLGAGHSDTQYF
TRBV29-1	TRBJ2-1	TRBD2	CSVRGTSGKGYSYNEQFF
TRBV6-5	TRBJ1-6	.	CASSYSGISDNSPLHF
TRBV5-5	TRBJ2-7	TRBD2	CASSTSGSSYEQYF
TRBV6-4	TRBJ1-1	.	CASSSRTEAFF
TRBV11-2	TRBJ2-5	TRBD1	CASSLGRMGQGRYQETQYF
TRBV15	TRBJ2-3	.	CATSRDRGGGTDTQYF
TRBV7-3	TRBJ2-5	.	CASSLGGGPQETQYF
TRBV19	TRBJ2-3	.	CASIEAGKSPDTQYF
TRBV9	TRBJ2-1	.	CASSVGGSGEQFF
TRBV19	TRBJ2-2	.	CASSISRFGGGELFF
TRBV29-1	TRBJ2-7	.	CSVVRQSTSYEQYF
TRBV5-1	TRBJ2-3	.	CASSLRTGRTDTQYF
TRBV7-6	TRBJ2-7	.	CASSPGPSTYEQYF
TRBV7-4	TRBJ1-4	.	CASSRPGPLDRRGEKLFF
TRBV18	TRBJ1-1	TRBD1	CASSLGGTAYTEAFF
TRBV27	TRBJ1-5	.	CASSLYGSYSNQPQHF
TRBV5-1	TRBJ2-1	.	CASSLAGTGDEQFF
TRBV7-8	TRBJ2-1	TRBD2	CASSFGTSAVNEQFF
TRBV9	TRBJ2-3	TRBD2	CASSVFTSGPTDTQYF
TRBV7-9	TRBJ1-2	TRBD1	CASSLGQGLYGYTF
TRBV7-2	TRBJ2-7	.	CASSWTRGGSYEQYF
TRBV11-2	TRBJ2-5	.	CASSSNYSPETQYF
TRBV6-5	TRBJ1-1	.	CASSSGPGSTEAFF
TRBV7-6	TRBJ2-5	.	CASSTRGAETQYF
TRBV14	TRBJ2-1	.	CASSRPGLARYNEQFF
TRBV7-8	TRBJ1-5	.	CASSLSGRGGNQPQHF
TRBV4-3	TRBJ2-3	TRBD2	CASSAASGGTDTQYF
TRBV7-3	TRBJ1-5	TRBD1	CASSLVSRGHQPQHF
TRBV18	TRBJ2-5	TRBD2	CASSPGTSGAGETQYF
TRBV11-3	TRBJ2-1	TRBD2	CASSLGLAGYNEQFF
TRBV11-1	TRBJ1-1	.	CASRGGTGTEAFF
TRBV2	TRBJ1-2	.	CASKEPGYTF
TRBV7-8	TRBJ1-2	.	CASSFRQYNLFYGYTF
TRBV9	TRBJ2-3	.	CASSVEGRGTDTQYF
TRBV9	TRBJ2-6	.	CASSAPSRQQSSGANVLTF
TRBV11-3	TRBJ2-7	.	CASSPTSGSYEQYF